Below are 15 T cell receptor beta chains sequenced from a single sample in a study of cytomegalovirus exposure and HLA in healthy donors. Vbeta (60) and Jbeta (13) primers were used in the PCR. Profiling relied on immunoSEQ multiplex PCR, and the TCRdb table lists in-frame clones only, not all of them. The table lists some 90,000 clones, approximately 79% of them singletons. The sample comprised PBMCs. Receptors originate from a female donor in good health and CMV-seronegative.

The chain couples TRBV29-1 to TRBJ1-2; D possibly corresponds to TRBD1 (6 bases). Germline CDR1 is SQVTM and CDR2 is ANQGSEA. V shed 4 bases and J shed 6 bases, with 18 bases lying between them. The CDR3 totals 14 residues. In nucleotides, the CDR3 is TGCAGCGTTGTCCCCGGGACACTCAAGGATGGCTACACCTTC. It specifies CSVVPGTLKDGYTF.

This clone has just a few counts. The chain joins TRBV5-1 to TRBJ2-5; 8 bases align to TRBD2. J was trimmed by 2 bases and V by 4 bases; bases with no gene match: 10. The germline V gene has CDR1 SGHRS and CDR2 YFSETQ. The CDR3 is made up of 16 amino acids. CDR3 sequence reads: CASSPRGAGVQETQYF. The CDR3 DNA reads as TGCGCCAGCAGCCCCAGGGGAGCGGGGGTTCAAGAGACCCAGTACTTC.

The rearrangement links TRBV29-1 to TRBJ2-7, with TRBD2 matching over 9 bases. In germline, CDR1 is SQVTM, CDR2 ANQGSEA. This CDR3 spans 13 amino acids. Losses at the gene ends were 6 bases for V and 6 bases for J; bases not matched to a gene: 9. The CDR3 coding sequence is TGCAGCGTGGGGACTAGCAGGGGAGGCGAGCAGTACTTC. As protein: CSVGTSRGGEQYF.

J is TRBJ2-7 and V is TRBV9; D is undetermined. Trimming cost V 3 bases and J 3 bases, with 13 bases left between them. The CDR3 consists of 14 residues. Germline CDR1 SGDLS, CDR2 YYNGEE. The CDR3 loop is CASSASQRSYEQYF. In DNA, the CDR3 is TGTGCCAGCAGCGCCTCCCAGAGGAGCTACGAGCAGTACTTC.

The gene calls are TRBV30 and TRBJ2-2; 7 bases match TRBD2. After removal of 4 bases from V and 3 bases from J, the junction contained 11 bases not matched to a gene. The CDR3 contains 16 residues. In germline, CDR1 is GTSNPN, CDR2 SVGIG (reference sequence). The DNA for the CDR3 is TGTGCCTGGAACCCGAGCGAAGCGGGATACACCGGGGAGCTGTTTTTT. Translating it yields CAWNPSEAGYTGELFF. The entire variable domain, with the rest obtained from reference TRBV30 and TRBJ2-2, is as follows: SQTIHQWPATLVQPVGSPLSLECTVEGTSNPNLYWYRQAAGRGLQLLFYSVGIGQISSEVPQNLSASRPQDRQFILSSKKLLLSDSGFYLCAWNPSEAGYTGELFFGEGSRLTVL.

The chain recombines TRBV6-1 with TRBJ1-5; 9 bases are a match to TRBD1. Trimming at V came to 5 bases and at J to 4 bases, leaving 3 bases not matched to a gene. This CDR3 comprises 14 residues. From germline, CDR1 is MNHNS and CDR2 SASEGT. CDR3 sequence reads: CASSIQGANQPQHF. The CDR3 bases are TGTGCCAGCAGTATACAGGGGGCTAATCAGCCCCAGCATTTT.

The CDR3 coding sequence is TGTGCCAGCAGCGTGGTTTCCAGGGTTATGACTGAAGCTTTCTTT. It codes for CASSVVSRVMTEAFF. This chain joins TRBV9 and TRBJ1-1; D possibly corresponds to TRBD1 (5 bases). Germline V gene sequence: CDR1 SGDLS, CDR2 YYNGEE. The CDR3 is made up of 15 amino acids. Trimming shortened V by 2 bases and J by 5 bases, and 16 bases separated the two germline ends.

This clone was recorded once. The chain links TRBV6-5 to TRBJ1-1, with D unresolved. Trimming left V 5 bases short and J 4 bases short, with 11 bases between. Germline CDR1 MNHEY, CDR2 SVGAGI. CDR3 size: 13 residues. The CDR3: CASSNREVTEAFF. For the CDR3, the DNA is TGTGCCAGCAGTAACCGGGAGGTCACTGAAGCTTTCTTT.

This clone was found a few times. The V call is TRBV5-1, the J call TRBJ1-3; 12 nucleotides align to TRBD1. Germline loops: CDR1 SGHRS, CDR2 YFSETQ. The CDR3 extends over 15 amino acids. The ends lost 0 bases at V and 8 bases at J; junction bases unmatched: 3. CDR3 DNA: TGCGCCAGCAGCTTGGAGGGACAGGGGGCGGACACCATATATTTT. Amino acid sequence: CASSLEGQGADTIYF.

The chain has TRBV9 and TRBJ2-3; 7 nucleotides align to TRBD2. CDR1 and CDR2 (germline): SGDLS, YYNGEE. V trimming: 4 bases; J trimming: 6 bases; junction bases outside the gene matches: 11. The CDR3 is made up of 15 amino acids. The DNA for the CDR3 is TGTGCCAGCAGCCCAGTGGCGGGAGACTCTGATACGCAGTATTTT. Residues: CASSPVAGDSDTQYF. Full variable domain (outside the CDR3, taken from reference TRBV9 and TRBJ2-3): DSGVTQTPKHLITATGQRVTLRCSPRSGDLSVYWYQQSLDQGLQFLIQYYNGEERAKGNILERFSAQQFPDLHSELNLSSLELGDSALYFCASSPVAGDSDTQYFGPGTRLTVL.

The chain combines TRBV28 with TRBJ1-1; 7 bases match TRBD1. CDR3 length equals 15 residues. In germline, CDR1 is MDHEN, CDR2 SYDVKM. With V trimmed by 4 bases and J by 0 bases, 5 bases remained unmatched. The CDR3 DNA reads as TGTGCCAGCAGTTCCACAGGGGTCATGAACACTGAAGCTTTCTTT. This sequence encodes CASSSTGVMNTEAFF.

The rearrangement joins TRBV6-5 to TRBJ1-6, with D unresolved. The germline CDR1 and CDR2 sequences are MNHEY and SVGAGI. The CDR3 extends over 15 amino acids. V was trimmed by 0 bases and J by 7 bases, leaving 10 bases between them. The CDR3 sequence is CASSYSRPPNSPLHF. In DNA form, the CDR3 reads TGTGCCAGCAGTTACTCGAGGCCTCCAAATTCACCCCTCCACTTT.

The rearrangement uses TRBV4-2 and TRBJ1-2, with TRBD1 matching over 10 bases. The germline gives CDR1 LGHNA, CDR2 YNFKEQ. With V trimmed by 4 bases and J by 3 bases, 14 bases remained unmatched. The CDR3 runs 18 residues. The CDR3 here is CASSLRDRGIGVDYGYTF. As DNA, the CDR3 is TGTGCCAGCAGCCTCCGGGACAGGGGAATTGGGGTGGACTATGGCTACACCTTC.

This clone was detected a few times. The CDR3 nucleotides are TGTGCCAGTAAGGGGAGGGTGGCAGGCATGGCTTTCTTT. Translation: CASKGRVAGMAFF. The V call is TRBV19, the J call TRBJ1-1; tentative D call: TRBD1 (5 bases). This CDR3 is 13 amino acids long. V was cut by 7 bases and J by 11 bases, with 20 bases left in between. CDR1 LNHDA and CDR2 SQIVND come from the germline V gene (reference sequence).

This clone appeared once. In DNA, the CDR3 is TGTGCCAGCAGCTTAGTAGCTGTGATGAACACCGGGGAGCTGTTTTTT. Its translation: CASSLVAVMNTGELFF. The chain is built from TRBV7-6 and TRBJ2-2; D unclear. Germline V gene data show CDR1 as SGHVS and CDR2 as FNYEAQ. Trimming shortened V by 1 base and J by 1 base, and 10 bases separated the two germline ends. The CDR3 contains 16 residues.